One and the same sample provided the 26 T cell receptor beta chains below, sequenced in a study of T cells in Graves' hyperthyroidism and ophthalmopathy. RNA transcripts yielded amplified TCR beta CDR3 regions. RT-PCR in the first round (using the HTBI primer set) targeted the TCR CDR3. TCRdb processed the multiplex PCR reads anew with MiXCR; each CDR3 protein has one entry. The sample includes a few hundred thousand distinct CDR3 sequences, roughly 13% of them seen just once. The sequenced material came from blood. The receptors here all came from a woman aged 25 to 39 with Graves' hyperthyroidism that later progressed to Graves' ophthalmopathy.

In the case of this clonotype: This sequence may be a read error, since a much larger clone differs from it by one base. The rearrangement uses TRBV6-1 and TRBJ1-5; D remains ambiguous. The V end lost 10 bases, the J end lost 4 bases, and 11 bases lay between the germline ends. The CDR3 length is 12 residues. Per germline, CDR1 MNHNS and CDR2 SASEGT. CDR3 in DNA: TGTGCCAACCAGCCTTTAAATCAGCCCCAGCATTTT. The encoded protein is CANQPLNQPQHF.

The chain uses TRBV7-8 and TRBJ1-1; unclear D gene. Germline V gene data show CDR1 as SGHVS and CDR2 as FQNEAQ. Trimming removed 3 bases from V and 9 bases from J, with 11 bases in between. The CDR3 spans 12 residues. CDR3 sequence: CASSFNTDKAFF. CDR3 coding DNA: TGTGCCAGCAGCTTCAACACGGATAAAGCTTTCTTT.

In this sample, this clonotype turned up many times. Relative to the germline gene, one junction end is altered; a read error may explain this. V gene TRBV2 combines with J gene TRBJ2-7; no clear D. Germline V gene data show CDR1 as SNHLY and CDR2 as FYNNEI. The CDR3 runs to 14 residues. The CDR3 protein is CASREGTATYEQYF. The DNA for the CDR3 is TGTGCCAGCAGGGAAGGAACGGCCACCTACGAGCAGTACTTC.

This clonotype was found a few times. V and J are TRBV7-2 and TRBJ2-1; TRBD2 aligns across 7 bases. The CDR3 loop spans 15 amino acids. The trim removed 1 base at V and 8 bases at J, leaving 8 bases unmatched. CDR1 is SGHTA and CDR2 is FQGNSA in the germline V gene. CDR3 in DNA: TGTGCCAGCAGCTTAGAGCGGGATTCATTCCATGAGCAGTTCTTC. Amino acid sequence: CASSLERDSFHEQFF.

Concerning this clonotype itself: One end of the junction does not line up with germline, which may come from a read error. V and J are TRBV10-3 and TRBJ1-4, with D possibly TRBD1 on 5 matching bases. The V gene's germline CDR1 is ENHRY and CDR2 SYGVKD. CDR3 length equals 15 residues. The CDR3 nucleotides read TGTGGCATCAGTGATTCCGCAGGGCCCCGGGAAAAACTGTTTTTT. Residues: CGISDSAGPREKLFF.

This clonotype was counted ten times or more. V usage is TRBV11-2 and J usage is TRBJ2-3; D unresolved. Per the germline V gene, CDR1 is SGHAT and CDR2 is FQNNGV. This CDR3 comprises 14 residues. V was cut by 5 bases and J by 4 bases, with 13 bases left in between. The CDR3 loop is CASSAAGDPDTQYF. The DNA for the CDR3 is TGTGCCAGCAGCGCAGCCGGCGATCCAGATACGCAGTATTTT.

The chain is built from TRBV10-3 and TRBJ1-2; D might be TRBD1 (5 bases). Germline assignment: CDR1 ENHRY and CDR2 SYGVKD. The CDR3 totals 17 residues. Trimming removed 11 bases from V and 5 bases from J, with 30 bases in between. Here the CDR3 DNA reads TGTGCCTCAGATACGGCCGGGGGGGGGATCGCTTCTTATGGCTACACCTTC. As protein: CASDTAGGGIASYGYTF.

This clonotype was counted a few times. One end of the junction does not line up with germline, which may come from a read error. This rearrangement joins TRBV19 to TRBJ1-6, with D uncertain. The CDR3 spans 16 residues. Germline V lookup: CDR1 LNHDA, CDR2 SQIVND (reference sequence). The CDR3 protein is CAGSSPPGRGNSPLHF. CDR3 nucleotides: TGTGCCGGTAGTAGCCCTCCCGGGCGAGGCAATTCACCCCTCCACTTT.

This clonotype was seen at least ten times. This chain connects TRBV12-3 or TRBV12-4 to TRBJ2-5, with D perhaps being TRBD1 or TRBD2 (5 bases each). V lost 3 bases to trimming and J lost 9 bases, with 14 bases between them. The CDR3 runs to 13 residues. This CDR3 reads CASSFRGTSPQYF. CDR3 nucleotides: TGTGCCAGCAGTTTTCGTGGGACGTCCCCCCAGTACTTC.

This chain joins TRBV3-1 and TRBJ2-1, with D perhaps matching TRBD2 (5 bases). The ends were cut back, 0 bases at V and 8 bases at J, with 23 bases in the middle. The CDR3 consists of 18 residues. Germline CDR1 is LGHDT and CDR2 is YNNKEL (reference sequence). The CDR3, as DNA: TGTGCCAGCAGCCAAGACCCTCACTTAGCGCTCAGCAGCGATGAGCAGTTCTTC. Translating gives CASSQDPHLALSSDEQFF.

CDR3 coding DNA: TGTGCCAGCAGCCCCAGTCATAGCGGGAATGAGCAGTTCTTC. Amino acids: CASSPSHSGNEQFF. The gene calls are TRBV5-5 and TRBJ2-1, with TRBD2 identical over 7 bases. The germline gives CDR1 SGHKS, CDR2 YYEKEE (reference sequence). The junction had 8 bases not matched to a gene; V was cut back by 4 bases and J by 7 bases. This CDR3 has 14 residues.

The V call is TRBV10-3, the J call TRBJ2-2, with D maybe TRBD2 (6 bases). CDR1 and CDR2 from the germline V gene are ENHRY and SYGVKD. Between the trimmed V and J ends, which lost 8 bases and 2 bases, there was a span of 12 bases. The CDR3 is 14 amino acids. CDR3 protein: CAIGGLSNTGELFF. The CDR3 nucleotides read TGTGCCATCGGGGGACTTTCAAACACCGGGGAGCTGTTTTTT.

This clonotype was observed at least ten times. This chain links TRBV11-1 with TRBJ2-2, with TRBD1 identical over 7 bases. The CDR3 covers 14 residues. Germline V CDR1 and CDR2: SGHAT, FQDESV (reference sequence). V trimming: 2 bases; J trimming: 6 bases; junction bases outside the gene matches: 3. The CDR3 region is CASSLRGRSGELFF. As DNA, the CDR3 is TGTGCCAGCAGCTTAAGGGGGCGATCCGGGGAGCTGTTTTTT.

This clonotype was detected ten times or more. Without the conserved terminal phenylalanine or tryptophan, this CDR3 likely stems from a read error. V usage is TRBV6-1 and J usage is TRBJ1-2; TRBD1 is a possible D gene (6 bases). The CDR3 loop spans 15 amino acids. Germline V gene data show CDR1 as MNHNS and CDR2 as SASEGT. V gave up 0 bases and J gave up 8 bases, with 16 bases separating them. CDR3 nucleotide sequence: TGTGCCAGCAGTGAAGCCCCAGGGGAGGAAACGGGCTACACCCTC. Translating it yields CASSEAPGEETGYTL.

This clonotype came up a few times. This chain links TRBV7-9 with TRBJ2-2, with D hard to call. Germline assignment: CDR1 SEHNR and CDR2 FQNEAQ (reference sequence). Trimming shortened V by 2 bases and J by 10 bases, and 17 bases separated the two germline ends. CDR3 length: 15 amino acids. CDR3: CASSLISLDSEELFF. DNA for the CDR3: TGTGCCAGCAGCTTAATCTCGTTGGATTCTGAGGAGCTGTTTTTT.

This clonotype was recorded many times. The chain recombines TRBV19 with TRBJ2-3; D is unclear. The V end lost 5 bases, the J end lost 0 bases, and 15 bases lay between the germline ends. Looked up from germline, CDR1 is LNHDA and CDR2 is SQIVND (reference sequence). CDR3 length equals 16 residues. The CDR3 spells CASSLLVSSSTDTQYF. The CDR3 DNA sequence: TGTGCCAGTAGTTTGCTGGTTTCCTCTAGCACAGATACGCAGTATTTT.

The rearrangement uses TRBV4-1 and TRBJ1-4; 9 bases map to TRBD1. The J segment lost 6 bases and the V segment lost 1 base, leaving 0 bases of the junction unmatched. CDR1 MGHRA and CDR2 YSYEKL come from the germline V gene. The CDR3 sequence is 14 residues long. The CDR3 DNA follows: TGCGCCAGCAGCCAAGGGACAGGGGATGAAAAACTGTTTTTT. This gives the protein CASSQGTGDEKLFF.

The sample holds a few counts of this clonotype. This chain uses TRBV5-1 with TRBJ1-2; TRBD1 might be the D (5 bases). CDR1 and CDR2 (germline): SGHRS, YFSETQ. CDR3 size: 15 residues. Trimming cost V 4 bases and J 8 bases, with 21 bases left between them. CDR3 sequence: CASSLGGPARNGYTF. The CDR3 DNA reads as TGCGCCAGCAGCCTCGGGGGACCGGCTCGAAACGGCTACACCTTC.

This clonotype was seen only a few times. The V gene is TRBV30, the J gene TRBJ2-5, with TRBD2 identical over 11 bases. The CDR3 is 14 amino acids. Trimming cost V 2 bases and J 7 bases; bases outside gene matches: 6. Per germline, CDR1 GTSNPN and CDR2 SVGIG (reference sequence). The CDR3 DNA sequence: TGTGCCTGGAGTTCCGGACTAGCGGGTGGGACCCAGTACTTC. Translation: CAWSSGLAGGTQYF. The variable domain in full, completed from reference TRBV30 and TRBJ2-5, reads SQTIHQWPATLVQPVGSPLSLECTVEGTSNPNLYWYRQAAGRGLQLLFYSVGIGQISSEVPQNLSASRPQDRQFILSSKKLLLSDSGFYLCAWSSGLAGGTQYFGPGTRLLVL.

V usage is TRBV30 and J usage is TRBJ1-1, with a tentative D call TRBD1 (5 bases). This CDR3 has 16 residues. Germline V lookup: CDR1 GTSNPN, CDR2 SVGIG (reference sequence). V lost 0 bases and J lost 3, with 17 bases in between. CDR3 sequence: CAWSVAPVGRYTEAFF. The CDR3 DNA follows: TGTGCCTGGAGTGTAGCGCCCGTGGGGCGGTACACTGAAGCTTTCTTT.

The J gene is TRBJ2-7, the V gene TRBV28, with 8 bases matching TRBD1. The CDR3 covers 15 residues. The ends lost 6 bases at V and 7 bases at J; junction bases unmatched: 14. In germline, CDR1 is MDHEN, CDR2 SYDVKM. CDR3 DNA sequence: TGTGCCAGCAGCCAACGGGGGACAGGCGCATGGGAGCAGTACTTC. The encoded protein is CASSQRGTGAWEQYF.

This clonotype was counted ten times or more. The chain has TRBV2 and TRBJ2-5, with a weak D call TRBD2 (5 bases). The germline V gene has CDR1 SNHLY and CDR2 FYNNEI. The CDR3 has 14 amino acids. Trimming stripped 7 bases from V and 0 bases from J, with 12 bases between. CDR3 nucleotides: TGTGCCAGCACTAAGACTACCCACCAAGAGACCCAGTACTTC. Encoded protein: CASTKTTHQETQYF.

The rearrangement uses TRBV20-1 and TRBJ2-4; tentatively, D is TRBD1 or TRBD2 (5 bases each). The CDR3 is 15 residues long. Per germline, CDR1 DFQATT and CDR2 SNEGSKA (reference sequence). V lost 6 bases, J lost 6 bases, and 21 bases lay in between. The CDR3, as DNA: TGCAGTGCCTCTCCTGCTCTTGGGGGATTAAACATTCAGTACTTC. As protein: CSASPALGGLNIQYF.

This clonotype was counted many times. This chain uses TRBV7-9 with TRBJ2-7; D not certain. CDR1 and CDR2 (germline): SEHNR, FQNEAQ (reference sequence). Trimming left V 2 bases short and J 2 bases short, with 13 bases between. CDR3 length: 15 amino acids. The CDR3 DNA sequence: TGTGCCAGCAGCTTAACTTTCCGTGACCCCTACGAGCAGTACTTC. It encodes CASSLTFRDPYEQYF.

The table lists this clonotype with a few counts. The CDR3: CSASGAGLNTEAFF. CDR3 sequence (DNA): TGCAGTGCTAGCGGGGCAGGATTGAACACTGAAGCTTTCTTT. V is TRBV20-1 and J is TRBJ1-1; a weak D match, TRBD1 (5 bases). The CDR3 loop spans 14 amino acids. Trimming removed 3 bases from V and 0 bases from J, with 11 bases in between. Germline V gives CDR1 DFQATT, CDR2 SNEGSKA (reference sequence).

This clonotype was found many times. The V and J genes are TRBV3-1 and TRBJ1-3, with unresolved D. The CDR3 spans 17 residues. Trimming stripped 0 bases from V and 0 bases from J, with 12 bases between. Germline lookup yields CDR1 LGHDT and CDR2 YNNKEL (reference sequence). The CDR3 bases are TGTGCCAGCAGCCAAGATGGTGCTGAGACCTCTGGAAACACCATATATTTT. Amino acids: CASSQDGAETSGNTIYF.